The 5 T cell receptor beta chains below were found in one sample sequenced in a study of shared clonotypes between healthy human individuals. Using immunoSEQ multiplex PCR, the repertoire was profiled, and TCRdb retains in-frame clones only, with some absent. The sample yields around 2,000,000 clones, around 96% seen once. Terminally differentiated effector memory CD45RA+ cells were excluded by CCR7 positive selection of CD45RO-negative cells. Sequenced: naive CD8+ T cells sorted from blood. These receptor sequences come from a man aged 18-30 years in good health.

CDR3 sequence (DNA): TGTGCCAGCAGTGGGGGACAGGGTTTAGTTGGCGCCCAGCATTTT. It translates to CASSGGQGLVGAQHF. The V and J genes are TRBV28 and TRBJ1-5; 9 nucleotides line up with TRBD1. In germline, CDR1 is MDHEN, CDR2 SYDVKM. The CDR3 extends over 15 amino acids. With V trimmed by 5 bases and J by 11 bases, 13 bases remained unmatched.

The V gene is TRBV28, the J gene TRBJ1-6; tentatively, D is TRBD1 (6 bases). The CDR3 sequence is 15 residues long. CDR1 MDHEN and CDR2 SYDVKM come from the germline V gene. Between the trimmed V and J ends, which lost 5 bases and 6 bases, there was a span of 14 bases. The CDR3 coding sequence is TGTGCCAGCAGTCAGACAGGAGCCCCTAATTCACCCCTCCACTTT. Translated: CASSQTGAPNSPLHF.

This clone was found once. The V and J genes are TRBV4-2 and TRBJ2-3; 8 positions match TRBD2. V lost 4 bases, J lost 0 bases, and 12 bases stayed unmatched. Germline CDR1 is LGHNA and CDR2 is YNFKEQ. CDR3 size: 18 residues. The CDR3 is CASSPGTSRGLSTDTQYF. As DNA, the CDR3 is TGTGCCAGCAGCCCAGGGACTAGTCGCGGACTCAGCACAGATACGCAGTATTTT.

This clone appeared once. The J gene is TRBJ2-7, the V gene TRBV5-4; 7 nucleotides align to TRBD1. J lost 5 bases, V lost 4 bases, and 9 bases had no gene match. The CDR3 consists of 14 residues. Germline V CDR1 and CDR2: SGHNT, YYREEE (reference sequence). As DNA, the CDR3 is TGTGCCAGCAGCCACACTCGGGACAGCCACGAGCAGTACTTC. This gives the protein CASSHTRDSHEQYF.

The rearrangement uses TRBV27 and TRBJ2-7; the D is unclear. Germline CDR1 is MNHEY and CDR2 is SMNVEV (reference sequence). Trimming pared 4 bases from V and 7 bases from J, leaving 11 bases between. This CDR3 has 12 residues. The CDR3 loop is CASSSPSLEQYF. CDR3 coding DNA: TGTGCCAGCAGTTCCCCCTCCCTTGAGCAGTACTTC.